The 21 T cell receptor beta chains reported below all come from one sample, sequenced in a study of blood T cells in healthy people across ages. Primed by a sample-barcoded 5' primer and a J-beta primer mix, a second PCR proceeded for about 7 to 11 cycles. MiXCR, applied by TCRdb to the 5' RACE reads, yields one record per CDR3 protein. Of about 1,500,000 distinct CDR3 sequences listed, roughly 40% were seen once; the top ten hold roughly 7.7%. Sequenced input: blood. All receptors derive from a woman aged 18-29 years in good health.

This chain uses TRBV7-2 with TRBJ2-3; 8 bases match TRBD2. CDR1 is SGHTA and CDR2 is FQGNSA in the germline V gene. The V segment lost 3 bases and the J segment 2 bases; nucleotides outside the gene matches: 10. This CDR3 is 17 amino acids long. CDR3 bases: TGTGCCAGCAGCTTTCCCCCGGGCGGGGGGCCCACAGATACGCAGTATTTT. It is translated as CASSFPPGGGPTDTQYF. Looking up the rest from reference TRBV7-2 and TRBJ2-3 gives the full variable domain: GAGVSQSPSNKVTEKGKDVELRCDPISGHTALYWYRQSLGQGLEFLIYFQGNSAPDKSGLPSDRFSAERTGGSVSTLTIQRTQQEDSAVYLCASSFPPGGGPTDTQYFGPGTRLTVL.

V gene TRBV6-4 combines with J gene TRBJ2-3; 13 bases match TRBD2. This CDR3 has 16 amino acids. J was trimmed by 1 base and V by 4 bases; bases with no gene match: 2. Per germline, CDR1 MRHNA and CDR2 SNTAGT. This CDR3 is CASSGTSGRGTDTQYF. CDR3 DNA: TGTGCCAGCAGTGGAACTAGCGGGAGGGGCACAGATACGCAGTATTTT.

This rearrangement joins TRBV9 to TRBJ2-5; tentative D call: TRBD2 (6 bases). From germline, CDR1 is SGDLS and CDR2 YYNGEE. The length of the CDR3 is 13 residues. V was shortened by 3 bases and J by 5 bases, with 11 bases between the two germline ends. CDR3: CASSGGTAETQYF. DNA of the CDR3: TGTGCCAGCAGCGGCGGGACGGCGGAGACCCAGTACTTC.

The chain couples TRBV5-1 to TRBJ1-1, with D perhaps matching TRBD1 (6 bases). Germline CDR1 reads SGHRS; CDR2 reads YFSETQ. V was trimmed by 4 bases and J by 4 bases, leaving 14 bases between them. This CDR3 comprises 14 residues. In nucleotides, the CDR3 is TGCGCCAGCAGCCCGGGCGGGGGGGCCACTGAAGCTTTCTTT. Translating gives CASSPGGGATEAFF.

V usage is TRBV12-5 and J usage is TRBJ2-1; D is unclear. V lost 3 bases and J lost 1, with 10 bases in between. Germline V gene sequence: CDR1 LGHNT, CDR2 FRNRAP. The CDR3 totals 15 residues. The chain's CDR3 is CASGFAPTSYNEQFF. The CDR3 DNA reads as TGTGCTAGTGGTTTCGCCCCCACATCCTACAATGAGCAGTTCTTC.

On this clonotype itself: A much more abundant neighbour one base away suggests this may be a read error. This chain uses TRBV7-2 with TRBJ2-5; TRBD2 matches 12 bases. The CDR3 consists of 15 residues. Germline CDR1 SGHTA, CDR2 FQGNSA. The CDR3 reads CASAPRLAGVETQHF. DNA for the CDR3: TGTGCCAGCGCCCCCCGACTAGCGGGAGTTGAGACCCAGCACTTC.

The rearrangement joins TRBV24-1 to TRBJ2-3; 9 bases agree with TRBD2. The CDR3 covers 16 residues. Per germline, CDR1 KGHDR and CDR2 SFDVKD. The V segment lost 7 bases and the J segment 2 bases; nucleotides outside the gene matches: 9. The CDR3 coding sequence is TGTGCCACCAGCGACCCTGCTAGCGGGAACACAGATACGCAGTATTTT. It codes for CATSDPASGNTDTQYF.

This clonotype was counted between two and nine times. J is TRBJ2-1 and V is TRBV6-6, with a weak D call TRBD2 (6 bases). The CDR3 length is 16 residues. Germline V gene data show CDR1 as MNHNY and CDR2 as SVGAGI (reference sequence). The V end was cut by 5 bases, the J end by 0 bases, with 14 bases between. The CDR3 DNA reads as TGTGCCAGCAGTGCCCCCGGGACTCCCTCCTACAATGAGCAGTTCTTC. Protein: CASSAPGTPSYNEQFF.

A single count supports this clonotype. The V gene is TRBV12-3 or TRBV12-4, the J gene TRBJ2-1; the match to TRBD2 covers 13 bases. The V segment lost 5 bases and the J segment 6 bases; nucleotides outside the gene matches: 7. The CDR3 spans 16 residues. CDR3 sequence: CASSPGLAGLGNEQFF. CDR3 bases: TGTGCCAGCAGTCCGGGACTAGCGGGACTGGGCAATGAGCAGTTCTTC.

A word on this clonotype: Compared with germline, one end of the junction differs, possibly owing to a read error. The genes are TRBV11-2 and TRBJ2-7; D may match TRBD1 or TRBD2 (6 bases each). The germline V gene encodes CDR1 SGHAT and CDR2 FQNNGV. The CDR3 runs to 15 residues. CDR3 residues: CASSLDWGAIHERYF. The CDR3 coding sequence is TGTGCCAGCAGCTTAGATTGGGGGGCTATACATGAGCGGTACTTC.

This clonotype turned up a few times. The chain joins TRBV5-1 to TRBJ2-2; D perhaps matches TRBD2 (6 bases). Trimming took 3 bases from V and 0 from J, leaving 9 bases between them. CDR3 length equals 15 residues. Germline lookup yields CDR1 SGHRS and CDR2 YFSETQ. CDR3 in amino acids: CASSSGVPNTGELFF. CDR3 coding DNA: TGCGCCAGCAGCTCGGGAGTTCCGAACACCGGGGAGCTGTTTTTT.

Notes on this clonotype: The junction departs from the called germline gene at one end, perhaps through a read error. CDR3 in DNA: TGTGCCAGCAGCCCGACTAGCGGGGGGCAAGAGACCCGGTACTTC. Translated, it gives CASSPTSGGQETRYF. The rearrangement uses TRBV6-5 and TRBJ2-5, with 13 bases matching TRBD2. Germline-derived CDR1 and CDR2 are MNHEY and SVGAGI. This CDR3 has 15 residues.

V gene TRBV5-1 combines with J gene TRBJ1-1; no reliable D call. CDR3 length equals 15 residues. Germline V CDR1 and CDR2: SGHRS, YFSETQ. V was trimmed by 3 bases and J by 1 base, leaving 13 bases between them. The CDR3 sequence: CASSSSGSPNTEAFF. In nucleotides, the CDR3 is TGCGCCAGCAGCTCCTCAGGCTCTCCGAACACTGAAGCTTTCTTT.

This rearrangement joins TRBV20-1 to TRBJ2-4; TRBD1 agrees at 8 bases. The J call may not be correct, given that the DNA end is closer to TRBJ2-7. The CDR3 sequence is 13 residues long. Germline-derived CDR1 and CDR2 are DFQATT and SNEGSKA (reference sequence). CDR3 DNA sequence: TGCAGTGCTGGCTCGACAGGGGCTAACGAGCAGTACTTC. Protein product: CSAGSTGANEQYF.

This clonotype was counted between two and nine times. The rearrangement uses TRBV20-1 and TRBJ2-7, with 8 positions matching TRBD1. The trim removed 0 bases at V and 4 bases at J, leaving 8 bases unmatched. The CDR3 loop spans 15 amino acids. The germline V gene has CDR1 DFQATT and CDR2 SNEGSKA (reference sequence). CDR3 amino acids: CSAREGQGATYEQYF. The CDR3 DNA follows: TGCAGTGCTAGAGAAGGGCAGGGGGCGACGTACGAGCAGTACTTC.

This clonotype showed up just a few times. The chain is built from TRBV5-1 and TRBJ2-7, with TRBD1 identical over 8 bases. The CDR3 totals 17 residues. Trimming removed 3 bases from V and 6 bases from J; junction bases left unmatched: 17. Germline V gene data show CDR1 as SGHRS and CDR2 as YFSETQ. CDR3 nucleotides: TGCGCCAGCAGCTACGAGCCCTTTGGGACAGGAAAAATCGAGCAGTACTTC. This codes for CASSYEPFGTGKIEQYF. The variable domain in full, completed from reference TRBV5-1 and TRBJ2-7, reads KAGVTQTPRYLIKTRGQQVTLSCSPISGHRSVSWYQQTPGQGLQFLFEYFSETQRNKGNFPGRFSGRQFSNSRSEMNVSTLELGDSALYLCASSYEPFGTGKIEQYFGPGTRLTVT.

The sample holds a few counts of this clonotype. J is TRBJ2-5 and V is TRBV25-1; D is ambiguous. The germline V gene has CDR1 MGHDK and CDR2 SYGVNS. The CDR3 loop spans 14 amino acids. V lost 2 bases, J lost 1 base, and 8 bases lay in between. The chain's CDR3 is CASSEPTTQETQYF. The CDR3 DNA is TGTGCCAGCAGTGAACCCACCACCCAAGAGACCCAGTACTTC.

There are a few counts of this clonotype. V and J are TRBV5-1 and TRBJ2-7; 10 positions agree with TRBD2. CDR1 SGHRS and CDR2 YFSETQ come from the germline V gene. This CDR3 comprises 14 residues. The trim removed 0 bases at V and 6 bases at J, leaving 3 bases unmatched. This CDR3 is CASSLASGSPEQYF. The CDR3 nucleotides read TGCGCCAGCAGCTTGGCTAGCGGGAGTCCCGAGCAGTACTTC.

In its sample, this clonotype was seen many times. J is TRBJ1-2 and V is TRBV29-1; D ambiguous. This CDR3 has 10 residues. Germline values: CDR1 SQVTM, CDR2 ANQGSEA. The V end lost 5 bases, the J end lost 7 bases, and 8 bases lay between the germline ends. The CDR3 reads CSVRHTGYTF. Here the CDR3 DNA reads TGCAGCGTTCGCCATACTGGCTACACCTTC.

The V gene is TRBV5-1, the J gene TRBJ2-3; TRBD2 might be the D (5 bases). This CDR3 is built from 14 residues. CDR1 and CDR2 from the germline V gene are SGHRS and YFSETQ. Trimming removed 4 bases from V and 0 bases from J, with 9 bases in between. The chain's CDR3 is CASSRWTSTDTQYF. Written as DNA, the CDR3 is TGCGCCAGCAGCAGGTGGACTAGCACAGATACGCAGTATTTT.

This chain joins TRBV3-1 and TRBJ2-1; D uncertain. Germline CDR1 and CDR2: LGHDT and YNNKEL (reference sequence). Trimming took 0 bases from V and 11 from J, leaving 11 bases between them. CDR3 size: 13 residues. The CDR3 region has the DNA TGTGCCAGCAGCCAAGATCCCGGCACCCAGCAGTTCTTC. Its translation: CASSQDPGTQQFF.